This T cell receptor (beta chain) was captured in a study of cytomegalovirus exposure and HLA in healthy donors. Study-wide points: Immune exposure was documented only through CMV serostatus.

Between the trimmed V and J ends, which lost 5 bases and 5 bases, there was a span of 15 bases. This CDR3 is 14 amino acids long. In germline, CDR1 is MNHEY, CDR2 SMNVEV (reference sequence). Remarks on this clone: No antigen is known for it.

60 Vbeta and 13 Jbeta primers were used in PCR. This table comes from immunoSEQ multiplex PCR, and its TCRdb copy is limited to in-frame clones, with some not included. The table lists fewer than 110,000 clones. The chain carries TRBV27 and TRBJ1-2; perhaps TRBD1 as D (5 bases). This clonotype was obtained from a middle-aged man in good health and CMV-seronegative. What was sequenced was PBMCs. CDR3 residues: CASSLTGGGYGYTF. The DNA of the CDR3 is TGTGCCAGCAGTCTGACGGGGGGAGGGTATGGCTACACCTTC.